One TCR beta chain is described in this entry. CDR1 and CDR2 (germline): SGHTA, FQGNSA. The CDR3 runs to 14 residues. V dropped 2 bases and J dropped 3 bases, with 11 bases sitting between them. This sample stems from a study of spatial heterogeneity in lung cancer. Study-level background: Alpha-chain sequences were detected in numbers that were consistently lower than beta-chain sequences.

Every cDNA TCR molecule received its own unique molecular identifier. MiXCR, run by TCRdb on the 5' RACE reads, gives a single entry per CDR3 protein. The sample has about 36,000 distinct CDR3 sequences, more than 7% seen once. The time point here: sample taken at primary tumor resection. Untreated early-stage non-small cell lung cancer patients, roughly 72 in total, were the donors. Extraction of whole RNA from tumor, nontumor lung or frozen PBMC preceded unsorted sequencing. This clonotype was sampled from a female donor with early-stage non-small cell lung cancer. Sequencing was performed on PBMCs, taken at surgery. This chain links TRBV7-2 with TRBJ2-7; unclear D gene. The CDR3 nucleotides read TGTGCCAGCAGCTTACAAAGGTTGGGCTACGAGCAGTACTTC. Translation: CASSLQRLGYEQYF. The whole variable domain, remainder taken from reference TRBV7-2 and TRBJ2-7, is GAGVSQSPSNKVTEKGKDVELRCDPISGHTALYWYRQSLGQGLEFLIYFQGNSAPDKSGLPSDRFSAERTGGSVSTLTIQRTQQEDSAVYLCASSLQRLGYEQYFGPGTRLTVT.